This passage covers 17 T cell receptor beta chains from one sample sequenced in a study of T cell repertoires in cytomegalovirus infection. A single record per CDR3 protein comes from TCRdb applying MiXCR to the reads. The table includes approximately 500,000 distinct CDR3 sequences, 16% detected once. Sequencing was performed on CD8+ T cells from PBMCs. The source of these receptors is a human donor in good health (CMV status not recorded). Some clones in this sample may be carry-over from other donors' samples.

This clonotype was recorded many times. V gene TRBV11-2 combines with J gene TRBJ2-7; 13 nucleotides line up with TRBD2. Germline assignment: CDR1 SGHAT and CDR2 FQNNGV. The V segment lost 7 bases and the J segment 5 bases; nucleotides outside the gene matches: 8. The CDR3 is 15 amino acids. The CDR3 nucleotides are TGTGCCAGCACCCCACGGACTAGCGGGAGTGACGAGCAGTACTTC. It specifies CASTPRTSGSDEQYF.

This clonotype was seen a handful of times. This chain connects TRBV5-6 to TRBJ2-7; TRBD1 matches at 8 bases. The CDR3 contains 15 residues. V lost 2 bases and J lost 2; bases outside the gene matches: 6. Germline loops: CDR1 SGHDT, CDR2 YYEEEE. CDR3 DNA: TGTGCCAGCAGCTTCCTGACAGGGGTCGCCTACGAGCAGTACTTC. Its translation: CASSFLTGVAYEQYF.

The V gene is TRBV24-1, the J gene TRBJ2-3; D might be TRBD1 or TRBD2, each matching 5 bases. The CDR3 consists of 15 residues. Germline values: CDR1 KGHDR, CDR2 SFDVKD. V lost 4 bases to trimming and J lost 2 bases, with 12 bases between them. The CDR3 DNA sequence: TGTGCCACCAGTGACACCGGGACCAACACAGATACGCAGTATTTT. This encodes CATSDTGTNTDTQYF.

The chain is built from TRBV4-1 and TRBJ1-2; no reliable D call. CDR3 size: 15 residues. With 3 bases removed from V and 1 base from J, the gap between germline ends came to 12 bases. CDR1 and CDR2 (germline): MGHRA, YSYEKL. CDR3 sequence: CASSQDSAGNYGYTF. The CDR3 DNA is TGCGCCAGCAGCCAGGACTCCGCGGGTAACTATGGCTACACCTTC.

The chain combines TRBV7-3 with TRBJ2-1; 7 bases are shared with TRBD2. The germline V gene has CDR1 SGHTA and CDR2 FQGTGA. The CDR3 is 16 residues long. V lost 4 bases to trimming and J lost 1 base; unmatched junction nucleotides: 7. The CDR3 here is CASSSNSGASYNEQFF. The CDR3 region has the DNA TGTGCCAGCAGCTCCAACAGCGGGGCTTCCTACAATGAGCAGTTCTTC.

The sample holds many counts of this clonotype. The J gene is TRBJ1-2, the V gene TRBV14; D is possibly TRBD1 (6 bases). Germline CDR1 is SGHDN and CDR2 is FVKESK. Trimming shortened V by 3 bases and J by 3 bases, and 14 bases separated the two germline ends. The CDR3 runs to 15 residues. Here the CDR3 DNA reads TGTGCCAGCAGCCACCGGGACAAGGGATACTATGGCTACACCTTC. Translating gives CASSHRDKGYYGYTF.

This clonotype was detected many times. The rearrangement uses TRBV28 and TRBJ2-3; tentative D call: TRBD2 (5 bases). V was pared by 3 bases and J by 4 bases, with 8 bases between. This CDR3 spans 13 amino acids. Germline values: CDR1 MDHEN, CDR2 SYDVKM. The CDR3: CASSFDGADTQYF. In DNA, the CDR3 is TGTGCCAGCAGTTTCGACGGGGCAGATACGCAGTATTTT.

This clonotype was seen at least ten times. The chain has TRBV6-1 and TRBJ2-3, with 8 bases that match TRBD2. Germline V CDR1 and CDR2: MNHNS, SASEGT. Trimming removed 7 bases from V and 6 bases from J; junction bases left unmatched: 15. This CDR3 region has 16 residues. The CDR3 sequence is CASTLTSGLPADTQYF. The CDR3 DNA reads TGTGCCAGCACTCTAACTAGCGGCCTCCCGGCTGATACGCAGTATTTT.

The chain couples TRBV19 to TRBJ2-3; D gene ambiguous. The CDR3 sequence is 15 residues long. V was pared by 5 bases and J by 6 bases, with 18 bases between. Germline lookup yields CDR1 LNHDA and CDR2 SQIVND (reference sequence). Here the CDR3 reads CASSVPAFGADTQYF. For the CDR3, the DNA is TGTGCCAGTAGTGTCCCGGCCTTCGGAGCGGATACGCAGTATTTT.

This clonotype was counted once. This chain joins TRBV10-3 and TRBJ1-2, with 9 bases lining up with TRBD1. Germline trimming cut 0 bases from V and 4 bases from J; bases unmatched to any gene: 3. The CDR3 runs to 15 residues. CDR1 is ENHRY and CDR2 is SYGVKD in the germline V gene. The CDR3: CAISESRDRVYGYTF. CDR3 DNA: TGTGCCATCAGTGAGTCGAGGGACAGGGTCTATGGCTACACCTTC.

Ten or more counts support this clonotype. The chain couples TRBV7-2 to TRBJ2-7; TRBD2 agrees at 11 bases. This CDR3 comprises 16 residues. Germline V gives CDR1 SGHTA, CDR2 FQGNSA. With V trimmed by 7 bases and J by 0 bases, 8 bases remained unmatched. CDR3 sequence (DNA): TGTGCCAGCATCCCTAGCGGGAGGCCAAGCTCCTACGAGCAGTACTTC. Its translation is CASIPSGRPSSYEQYF.

This sequence joins TRBV5-1 and TRBJ2-1, with TRBD2 matching over 8 bases. V lost 2 bases and J lost 0; bases outside the gene matches: 4. CDR3 size: 16 residues. CDR1 and CDR2 (germline): SGHRS, YFSETQ. This CDR3 reads CASSFLSGSSYNEQFF. CDR3 in DNA: TGCGCCAGCAGCTTTCTAAGCGGGAGCTCCTACAATGAGCAGTTCTTC.

The chain links TRBV4-1 to TRBJ2-2; 8 nucleotides agree with TRBD1. V was clipped by 0 bases and J by 4 bases; unmatched bases: 10. Germline CDR1 MGHRA, CDR2 YSYEKL. The CDR3 extends over 18 amino acids. Written as DNA, the CDR3 is TGCGCCAGCAGCCAAGATATCATGCCAGGGGGCTCCACCGGGGAGCTGTTTTTT. This encodes CASSQDIMPGGSTGELFF.

The chain joins TRBV18 to TRBJ2-2, with 8 bases that match TRBD2. V dropped 3 bases and J dropped 5; count of bases not matched to a gene: 11. This CDR3 has 17 residues. Germline assignment: CDR1 KGHSH and CDR2 LQKENI. CDR3 sequence: CASSPSSGRVKTGELFF. The CDR3 DNA reads as TGTGCCAGCTCACCGTCCAGCGGGAGAGTAAAGACCGGGGAGCTGTTTTTT.

The chain uses TRBV30 and TRBJ1-2; 9 bases are a match to TRBD1. Germline V gene lookup returns CDR1 GTSNPN and CDR2 SVGIG (reference sequence). J was trimmed by 1 base and V by 2 bases; bases with no gene match: 8. CDR3 length equals 16 residues. CDR3 amino acids: CAWSSTTGGVNYGYTF. The CDR3 region has the DNA TGTGCCTGGAGTTCGACGACAGGGGGGGTTAACTATGGCTACACCTTC.

This chain links TRBV15 with TRBJ2-3, with TRBD2 as a possible D gene (5 bases). Trimming took off 1 base at V and 4 bases at J, with 15 bases between the two ends. Germline CDR1 reads LNHNV; CDR2 reads YYDKDF (reference sequence). This CDR3 region has 16 residues. The CDR3 loop is CATSRARLWRADTQYF. DNA for the CDR3: TGTGCCACCAGCAGAGCTCGTCTTTGGCGGGCAGATACGCAGTATTTT.

This clonotype showed up just a few times. The V and J genes are TRBV6-2 or TRBV6-3 and TRBJ1-5; a possible D gene is TRBD1 (6 bases). Looked up from germline, CDR1 is MNHEY and CDR2 is SVGEGT. The CDR3 runs 16 residues. The V end was cut by 6 bases, the J end by 3 bases, with 18 bases between. CDR3: CASSRYGQTNNQPQHF. The CDR3 coding sequence is TGTGCCAGCAGCCGCTACGGACAGACAAACAATCAGCCCCAGCATTTT.